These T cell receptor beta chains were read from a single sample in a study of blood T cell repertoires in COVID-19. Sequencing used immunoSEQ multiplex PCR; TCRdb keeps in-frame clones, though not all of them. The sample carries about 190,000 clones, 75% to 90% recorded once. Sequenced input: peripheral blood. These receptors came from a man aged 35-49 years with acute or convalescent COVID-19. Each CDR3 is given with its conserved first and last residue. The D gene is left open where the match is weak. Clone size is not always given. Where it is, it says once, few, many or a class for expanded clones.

CDR3 protein: CASSQAGGSKLDEQFF
CDR3 DNA: TGTGCCAGCAGCCAAGCGGGTGGCAGTAAGCTGGATGAGCAGTTCTTC
J gene: TRBJ2-1
D gene: -
clone size: -
V gene: TRBV4-2

CDR3 protein: CASSLNRVDEQYF
CDR3 DNA: TGTGCCAGCAGCTTAAACAGGGTCGACGAGCAGTACTTC
J gene: TRBJ2-7
D gene: -
clone size: once
V gene: TRBV7-9

CDR3 protein: CATSDLQTDQETQYF
CDR3 DNA: TGTGCCACCAGTGATTTGCAGACAGATCAAGAGACCCAGTACTTC
J gene: TRBJ2-5
D gene: -
clone size: -
V gene: TRBV24-1

CDR3 protein: CASSEEQAGGRLLWNYGYTF
CDR3 DNA: TGTGCCAGCAGTGAAGAGCAGGCGGGGGGGCGCCTTTTATGGAACTATGGCTACACCTTC
J gene: TRBJ1-2
D gene: -
clone size: -
V gene: TRBV6-1

CDR3 protein: CASSSFGLAGGPGTDTQYF
CDR3 DNA: TGTGCCAGCAGCTCCTTTGGGCTAGCGGGGGGGCCAGGCACAGATACGCAGTATTTT
J gene: TRBJ2-3
D gene: TRBD2
clone size: -
V gene: TRBV3-1/TRBV3-2

CDR3 protein: CASSEASADTQYF
CDR3 DNA: TGTGCCAGCAGTGAAGCTAGCGCAGATACGCAGTATTTT
J gene: TRBJ2-3
D gene: -
clone size: -
V gene: TRBV2

CDR3 protein: CASSQASGGVSTDTQYF
CDR3 DNA: TGTGCCAGCAGCCAGGCTAGCGGGGGGGTGAGCACAGATACGCAGTATTTT
J gene: TRBJ2-3
D gene: TRBD2
clone size: -
V gene: TRBV3-1/TRBV3-2

CDR3 protein: CASSLTSGGSRNEQFF
CDR3 DNA: TGTGCCAGCAGCTTAACTAGCGGGGGATCTAGGAATGAGCAGTTCTTC
J gene: TRBJ2-1
D gene: TRBD2
clone size: -
V gene: TRBV7-2

CDR3 protein: CASSHVQDNAYEQYF
CDR3 DNA: TGTGCCAGCAGCCATGTTCAGGACAACGCCTACGAGCAGTACTTC
J gene: TRBJ2-7
D gene: -
clone size: few
V gene: TRBV16

CDR3 protein: CASSPRTSGGLSYEQYF
CDR3 DNA: TGTGCCAGCAGTCCGCGGACTAGCGGGGGCCTCTCCTACGAGCAGTACTTC
J gene: TRBJ2-7
D gene: TRBD2
clone size: -
V gene: TRBV27

CDR3 protein: CASSRLRTSGGATEQYF
CDR3 DNA: TGTGCCAGCAGCCGTCTTCGGACTAGCGGGGGGGCAACCGAGCAGTACTTC
J gene: TRBJ2-7
D gene: TRBD2
clone size: -
V gene: TRBV5-6

CDR3 protein: CASSRTGRDGELFF
CDR3 DNA: TGTGCCAGCAGCCGGACAGGGCGGGACGGGGAGCTGTTTTTT
J gene: TRBJ2-2
D gene: TRBD1
clone size: many
V gene: TRBV2

CDR3 protein: CASSTTTGTANTEAFF
CDR3 DNA: TGTGCCAGTAGTACTACTACCGGGACAGCGAACACTGAAGCTTTCTTT
J gene: TRBJ1-1
D gene: TRBD1
clone size: -
V gene: TRBV19

CDR3 protein: CASSSLRDRHQPQHF
CDR3 DNA: TGTGCCAGCAGTTCCCTAAGGGACAGGCATCAGCCCCAGCATTTT
J gene: TRBJ1-5
D gene: TRBD1
clone size: -
V gene: TRBV27

CDR3 protein: CASSPLGGSEQYF
CDR3 DNA: TGTGCCAGCTCACCCCTCGGGGGGAGCGAGCAGTACTTC
J gene: TRBJ2-7
D gene: TRBD2
clone size: -
V gene: TRBV18

CDR3 protein: CASSDQGTGAGYEQYF
CDR3 DNA: TGTGCCAGCAGTGATCAGGGAACAGGGGCGGGCTACGAGCAGTACTTC
J gene: TRBJ2-7
D gene: TRBD1
clone size: -
V gene: TRBV2

CDR3 protein: CASSQGDAGFGSPLHF
CDR3 DNA: TGCGCCAGCAGCCAAGGGGATGCAGGGTTCGGGTCACCCCTCCACTTT
J gene: TRBJ1-6
D gene: -
clone size: -
V gene: TRBV4-1

CDR3 protein: CASSQGPAGTRFEADTQYF
CDR3 DNA: TGTGCCAGCAGCCAAGGGCCAGCGGGGACTCGATTTGAGGCAGATACGCAGTATTTT
J gene: TRBJ2-3
D gene: TRBD2
clone size: -
V gene: TRBV3-1/TRBV3-2

CDR3 protein: CASSLIGRRNEKLFF
CDR3 DNA: TGCGCCAGCAGCCTGATCGGACGGAGGAATGAAAAACTGTTTTTT
J gene: TRBJ1-4
D gene: -
clone size: -
V gene: TRBV5-1

CDR3 protein: CASRGTGISGNTIYF
CDR3 DNA: TGTGCCAGCAGGGGGACAGGAATTTCTGGAAACACCATATATTTT
J gene: TRBJ1-3
D gene: TRBD1
clone size: -
V gene: TRBV6-5

CDR3 protein: CASSSPGGKEWYGYTF
CDR3 DNA: TGCGCCAGCAGCTCCCCCGGAGGCAAAGAGTGGTATGGCTACACCTTC
J gene: TRBJ1-2
D gene: -
clone size: -
V gene: TRBV5-1

CDR3 protein: CASSFTTSGGTGELFF
CDR3 DNA: TGTGCCAGCAGCTTCACGACTAGCGGGGGCACCGGGGAGCTGTTTTTT
J gene: TRBJ2-2
D gene: TRBD2
clone size: once
V gene: TRBV7-2

CDR3 protein: CASSLGQGFNYGYTF
CDR3 DNA: TGTGCCAGTAGTCTCGGACAGGGATTTAACTATGGCTACACCTTC
J gene: TRBJ1-2
D gene: TRBD1
clone size: -
V gene: TRBV19

CDR3 protein: CASSLETGTSGANVLTF
CDR3 DNA: TGTGCCAGCAGCTTAGAGACAGGAACCTCTGGGGCCAACGTCCTGACTTTC
J gene: TRBJ2-6
D gene: -
clone size: -
V gene: TRBV5-5

CDR3 protein: CASSSRGRVYSQSF
CDR3 DNA: TGTGCCAGCAGTTCTAGGGGGCGCGTCTATTCACAATCCTTC
J gene: TRBJ2-7
D gene: TRBD1
clone size: -
V gene: TRBV27

CDR3 protein: CASSQESDRLNIQYF
CDR3 DNA: TGTGCCAGCAGCCAAGAGTCCGACAGGCTGAACATTCAGTACTTC
J gene: TRBJ2-4
D gene: -
clone size: -
V gene: TRBV3-1/TRBV3-2

CDR3 protein: CASSPGQGGDEQFF
CDR3 DNA: TGCGCCAGCAGTCCGGGACAGGGGGGAGATGAGCAGTTCTTC
J gene: TRBJ2-1
D gene: TRBD1
clone size: -
V gene: TRBV4-3

CDR3 protein: CASSIEAGQNGYTF
CDR3 DNA: TGTGCCAGTAGTATTGAGGCAGGGCAAAATGGCTACACCTTC
J gene: TRBJ1-2
D gene: -
clone size: -
V gene: TRBV19

CDR3 protein: CASSQGHPAEQYF
CDR3 DNA: TGTGCCAGCAGCCAAGGACACCCCGCCGAGCAGTACTTC
J gene: TRBJ2-7
D gene: -
clone size: -
V gene: TRBV7-9

CDR3 protein: CASSLIGGNEKLFF
CDR3 DNA: TGTGCCAGCAGTTTAATCGGGGGTAATGAAAAACTGTTTTTT
J gene: TRBJ1-4
D gene: -
clone size: -
V gene: TRBV27

CDR3 protein: CASSRGGLDTEAFF
CDR3 DNA: TGTGCCAGCAGCCGAGGAGGGTTGGACACTGAAGCTTTCTTT
J gene: TRBJ1-1
D gene: -
clone size: once
V gene: TRBV7-9

CDR3 protein: CATNRNWGTGYTGELFF
CDR3 DNA: TGTGCCACCAATAGGAATTGGGGGACAGGGTACACCGGGGAGCTGTTTTTT
J gene: TRBJ2-2
D gene: TRBD1
clone size: -
V gene: TRBV15

CDR3 protein: CASSSHPGFF
CDR3 DNA: TGTGCCAGCAGTTCACATCCGGGTTTCTTC
J gene: TRBJ1-2
D gene: -
clone size: many
V gene: TRBV12-3/TRBV12-4

CDR3 protein: CASSWKGQGYSYEQYF
CDR3 DNA: TGTGCCAGCAGCTGGAAGGGACAGGGATACTCCTACGAGCAGTACTTC
J gene: TRBJ2-7
D gene: TRBD1
clone size: -
V gene: TRBV5-6

CDR3 protein: CASSYSDRNTEAFF
CDR3 DNA: TGTGCCAGCAGTTACTCGGACAGAAACACTGAAGCTTTCTTT
J gene: TRBJ1-1
D gene: -
clone size: -
V gene: TRBV6-5

CDR3 protein: CASSRSGEQYF
CDR3 DNA: TGCGCCAGCAGCCGTTCGGGGGAGCAGTACTTC
J gene: TRBJ2-7
D gene: -
clone size: -
V gene: TRBV4-1

CDR3 protein: CASSYSTGLDYNEQFF
CDR3 DNA: TGTGCCAGCAGTTACTCGACAGGCTTAGACTACAATGAGCAGTTCTTC
J gene: TRBJ2-1
D gene: -
clone size: once
V gene: TRBV6-2/TRBV6-3

CDR3 protein: CASSIFGGAGLHNEQFF
CDR3 DNA: TGTGCCAGTAGTATATTCGGGGGGGCTGGACTTCACAATGAGCAGTTCTTC
J gene: TRBJ2-1
D gene: TRBD2
clone size: -
V gene: TRBV19